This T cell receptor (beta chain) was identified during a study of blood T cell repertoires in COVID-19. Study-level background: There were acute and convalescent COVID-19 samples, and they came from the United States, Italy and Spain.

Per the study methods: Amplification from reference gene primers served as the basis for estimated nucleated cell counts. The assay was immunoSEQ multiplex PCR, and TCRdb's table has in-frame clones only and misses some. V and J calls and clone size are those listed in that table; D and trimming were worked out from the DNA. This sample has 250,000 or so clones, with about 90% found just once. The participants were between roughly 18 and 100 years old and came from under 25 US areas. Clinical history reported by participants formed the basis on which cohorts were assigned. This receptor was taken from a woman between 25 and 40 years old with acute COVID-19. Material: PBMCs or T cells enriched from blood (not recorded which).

As DNA, the CDR3 is TGTGCCTGGGGGACAGGACTGGGAAACACCATATATTTT. Translating it yields CAWGTGLGNTIYF. The chain joins TRBV30 to TRBJ1-3; 8 positions agree with TRBD1. The ends lost 5 bases at V and 4 bases at J; junction bases unmatched: 4. This CDR3 spans 13 amino acids. Germline V gene data show CDR1 as GTSNPN and CDR2 as SVGIG (reference sequence).